This TCR beta chain was profiled in a study of long-term antiretroviral therapy in people with HIV. Sequencing used immunoSEQ v3.0 at survey level. Libraries were prepared by immunoSEQ multiplex PCR; TCRdb keeps only in-frame clonotypes and omits some of them. The table includes some 25,000 clones, over 80% detected once. CDR1 is SGHRS, CDR2 YFSETQ, per germline. The V and J ends lost 0 bases and 7 bases respectively, with 5 bases between them. This CDR3 is built from 12 residues. The origin of this receptor is a young man with HIV. This chain joins TRBV5-1 and TRBJ2-1; D gene uncertain. The sequencing used unsorted PBMCs, collected approximately 4.5 years after starting antiretroviral therapy. CDR3 in DNA: TGCGCCAGCAGCTTGGTGCGGAATGAGCAGTTCTTC. It specifies CASSLVRNEQFF.